The 16 T cell receptor beta chains reported below all come from one sample, sequenced in a study of blood T cell repertoires in COVID-19. Only in-frame clones appear in the TCRdb table, and some are missing; sequencing was by immunoSEQ multiplex PCR. Of hundreds of thousands of clones detected, about 91% appear once; the ten largest clones hold 6.3%. The sample comprised peripheral blood. These TCRs come from a woman aged 25 to 39 with COVID-19, enrolled during active disease.

This chain joins TRBV5-4 and TRBJ2-6, with 7 bases lining up with TRBD2. J lost 0 bases, V lost 4 bases, and 10 bases had no gene match. Germline-derived CDR1 and CDR2 are SGHNT and YYREEE (reference sequence). CDR3 length equals 18 residues. The CDR3: CASSTGRGLFSGANVLTF. The DNA for the CDR3 is TGTGCCAGCAGCACTGGGAGGGGACTATTCTCTGGGGCCAACGTCCTGACTTTC.

This rearrangement joins TRBV11-2 to TRBJ2-1; 11 bases map to TRBD2. After removal of 5 bases from V and 9 bases from J, the junction contained 12 bases not matched to a gene. Germline CDR1 is SGHAT and CDR2 is FQNNGV. This CDR3 spans 16 amino acids. In nucleotides, the CDR3 is TGTGCCAGCAGCCCTCCGACTAGCGGGATTCGTGTTGAGCAGTTCTTC. Amino acid sequence: CASSPPTSGIRVEQFF.

This chain connects TRBV5-1 to TRBJ2-1, with 11 bases identical to TRBD2. V trimming: 4 bases; J trimming: 3 bases; junction bases outside the gene matches: 3. The CDR3 has 15 amino acids. Germline CDR1 is SGHRS and CDR2 is YFSETQ. The CDR3 here is CASSLTSGSYNEQFF. The CDR3 coding sequence is TGCGCCAGCAGCCTCACTAGCGGGAGCTACAATGAGCAGTTCTTC.

The genes are TRBV19 and TRBJ1-2; no reliable D call. V was clipped by 3 bases and J by 4 bases, with 9 bases between them. The CDR3 sequence is 13 residues long. Germline V lookup: CDR1 LNHDA, CDR2 SQIVND (reference sequence). This chain's CDR3 is CASSMGDGYGYTF. The CDR3 DNA sequence: TGTGCCAGTAGTATGGGAGACGGCTATGGCTACACCTTC.

The chain joins TRBV7-9 to TRBJ2-3; TRBD2 matches at 11 bases. The germline V gene encodes CDR1 SEHNR and CDR2 FQNEAQ (reference sequence). The V gene end was trimmed by 1 base and the J gene end by 9 bases; junction bases not matched to a gene: 0. The CDR3 spans 13 residues. The CDR3 sequence: CASSLVAGGTQYF. Written as DNA, the CDR3 is TGTGCCAGCAGCTTAGTAGCGGGAGGGACGCAGTATTTT.

The genes are TRBV15 and TRBJ1-4, with 8 nucleotides matching TRBD1. V lost 5 bases to trimming and J lost 8 bases; unmatched junction nucleotides: 13. Germline loops: CDR1 LNHNV, CDR2 YYDKDF (reference sequence). The CDR3 is 16 residues long. The CDR3 region has the DNA TGTGCCACCAGCTCAGCACCCCGAGACAGGGGCGAAAAACTGTTTTTT. Translating gives CATSSAPRDRGEKLFF.

This rearrangement joins TRBV18 to TRBJ2-7, with D possibly being TRBD1 (6 bases). The V gene's germline CDR1 is KGHSH and CDR2 LQKENI. The CDR3 loop spans 14 amino acids. V gave up 4 bases and J gave up 6 bases, with 16 bases separating them. Here the CDR3 reads CASSLGQLGGEQYV. Written as DNA, the CDR3 is TGTGCCAGCTCACTGGGGCAGTTAGGGGGCGAGCAGTACGTC.

This clone was picked up a small number of times. This rearrangement joins TRBV10-3 to TRBJ2-3; possibly TRBD2 for D (5 bases). Deletions cut 6 bases from V and 4 bases from J, with 11 bases between. Germline V gives CDR1 ENHRY, CDR2 SYGVKD. This CDR3 comprises 13 residues. The CDR3: CAISPLDSDTQYF. CDR3 sequence (DNA): TGTGCCATCAGCCCACTAGACTCAGATACGCAGTATTTT.

The rearrangement joins TRBV24-1 to TRBJ2-1; unclear D gene. Germline-derived CDR1 and CDR2 are KGHDR and SFDVKD. The CDR3 is made up of 16 amino acids. The V gene lost 3 bases and the J gene lost 7 bases, with 18 bases spanning the gap. DNA of the CDR3: TGTGCCACCAGTGATCCATCGACCGCGGTTCAGAATGAGCAGTTCTTC. Its translation: CATSDPSTAVQNEQFF.

The V and J genes are TRBV7-2 and TRBJ2-2; 11 bases line up with TRBD2. Germline V gene lookup returns CDR1 SGHTA and CDR2 FQGNSA. The CDR3 has 18 residues. Unmatched junction bases numbered 13, after V lost 1 base and J lost 9 bases. As DNA, the CDR3 is TGTGCCAGCAGCTTAGAGATTAGCGGGAGGGTTATTATTAGGGAGCTGTTTTTT. It is translated as CASSLEISGRVIIRELFF.

The chain joins TRBV6-1 to TRBJ2-7, with a possible D match to TRBD2 (6 bases). Trimming took 2 bases from V and 0 from J, leaving 11 bases between them. This CDR3 is built from 15 residues. From germline, CDR1 is MNHNS and CDR2 SASEGT. CDR3 region: CASSEFGGSSYEQYV. DNA of the CDR3: TGTGCCAGCAGTGAATTCGGAGGGAGCTCCTACGAGCAGTACGTC.

The chain carries TRBV3-1 (or the pseudogene TRBV3-2) and TRBJ2-7; 9 bases agree with TRBD2. V lost 3 bases, J lost 2 bases, and 8 bases stayed unmatched. The CDR3 contains 16 residues. The germline gives CDR1 LGHDT, CDR2 YNNKEL (reference sequence). The CDR3 sequence: CASSQGLAGATYEQYF. The CDR3 nucleotides are TGTGCCAGCAGCCAGGGATTAGCGGGGGCCACCTACGAGCAGTACTTC.

The rearrangement links TRBV4-3 to TRBJ2-3; tentatively, D is TRBD2 (7 bases). Deletions cut 2 bases from V and 4 bases from J, with 16 bases between. The germline V gene has CDR1 LGHNA and CDR2 YSLEER. CDR3 size: 16 residues. Here the CDR3 reads CASSQSREGGPDTQYF. In nucleotides, the CDR3 is TGCGCCAGCAGCCAATCTAGGGAGGGGGGGCCAGATACGCAGTATTTT.

The V gene is TRBV11-3, the J gene TRBJ2-7; 10 nucleotides line up with TRBD1. CDR1 is SGHNT and CDR2 is YENEEA in the germline V gene. This CDR3 region has 15 residues. Germline trimming cut 5 bases from V and 5 bases from J; bases unmatched to any gene: 9. The CDR3: CASSAGQGEGHEQYV. CDR3 coding DNA: TGTGCCAGCAGCGCTGGACAGGGGGAGGGCCACGAGCAGTACGTC.

The gene calls are TRBV11-2 and TRBJ2-5; possibly TRBD1 for D (6 bases). The CDR3 length is 19 residues. Germline lookup yields CDR1 SGHAT and CDR2 FQNNGV. V lost 3 bases and J lost 5, with 28 bases in between. The CDR3 protein is CASSFRGRARETEHETQYF. CDR3 coding DNA: TGTGCCAGCAGCTTCAGGGGACGAGCTAGGGAGACAGAGCACGAGACCCAGTACTTC.

The chain joins TRBV19 to TRBJ1-5; TRBD1 aligns across 9 bases. Germline CDR1 reads LNHDA; CDR2 reads SQIVND (reference sequence). This CDR3 has 15 amino acids. The junction had 9 bases not matched to a gene; V was cut back by 6 bases and J by 6 bases. Written as DNA, the CDR3 is TGTGCCAGTAGAGTAGGGACAGGGATGACTCAGCCCCAGCATTTT. It is translated as CASRVGTGMTQPQHF.